This T cell receptor beta chain was identified in a study of T cells in Graves' hyperthyroidism and ophthalmopathy (dated by TCRdb to about 2019). Describing the broader study: Peripheral blood was collected at initial diagnosis, before any treatment. The paper reports TCR Vbeta CDR3 sequencing of 130 to 150 peripheral blood samples: around 45 ophthalmopathy, roughly 80 hyperthyroidism and approximately 17 progressor patients. Prospective prediction of ophthalmopathy was tested in an independent validation cohort of 18 to 20 hyperthyroidism patients and 17 patients who later progressed to ophthalmopathy. The 85 to 100 discovery patients were divided at random into training and test sets in a 7:3 ratio. In six Graves' hyperthyroidism patients, the study also compared T-cell repertoires from thyroid tissue with T-cell repertoires from blood. TCR V-J signatures able to tell the groups apart were searched for in a discovery cohort of 90 to 100 patients, of whom about 40 had Graves' ophthalmopathy and roughly 58 had stable Graves' hyperthyroidism. Once sampling was done, hyperthyroidism patients were given methimazole at a starting dose of 30 mg daily, whereas ophthalmopathy patients were given high-dose intravenous methylprednisolone. Broader findings and caveats from the paper: A 13 V-J signature model separated ophthalmopathy from stable hyperthyroidism, with roughly 88% sensitivity and about 81% specificity in cross-validation and 80%/75% in testing. Most expanded thyroid clonotypes (frequency above 0.001) were also detected in blood, suggesting blood repertoires may reflect thyroid immune responses. During validation, the model predicted progression to ophthalmopathy a median of about 5.9 months ahead of onset, with around 71% sensitivity and roughly 75% specificity. Sample size was not statistically predetermined, and blinding of investigators to group allocation was not performed.

This clonotype has a count of ten or more. This clone's antigen is unknown. Per-base qualities were not stored, and no clone one base away is much larger. The TCR beta CDR3 regions were amplified from RNA transcripts. A first-round RT-PCR of the TCR CDR3 used the HTBI primer set with the Qiagen OneStep RT-PCR kit. A second multiplex PCR round built the libraries, followed by size selection and purification. Sequencing of the libraries was done on an Illumina HiSeq2000 using paired-end 100 bp reads. As for how the authors treated the data: SOAPnuke was used to process the raw data, removing reads that contained adapters or uncalled bases, had a mean Phred below 15, or lacked an exact match to the constant primer or identifier. High-quality paired reads were merged with COPE v1.2.5, and unique nucleotide sequences were defined as clonotypes. MiTCR v1.1 was used to align the clonotypes against IMGT TRBV, TRBD and TRBJ reference segments. The analysis was restricted to V-J combinations with a frequency above 0.0001, which together covered 99% to 99.2% of the repertoires. A TCS score was defined as the ratio of F50 (clonal expansion) to E x V (chaos), with BLOSUM62-based TCRdist applied between CDR3 peptides within each V-J. Welch's t-statistics and random forest reduced around 520 V-J features to 13, which were used in a naive Bayes classifier (R e1071). TCRdb trimmed public reads at Q25 via fastp, called clones via MiXCR and kept in-frame beta chains. All rows with the same CDR3 protein become a single entry with the most common DNA and genes. Clone size and V and J calls follow TCRdb, not the original study. The sample records hundreds of thousands of distinct CDR3 sequences, 15% to 20% of which are singletons. Roughly 3% of the sample lies in the top ten.

Ophthalmopathy patients had moderately to severely active disease, Clinical Activity Score of at least 3, NOSPECS grade of at least 4, and duration under 3 months. The study excluded patients with uncontrolled infections, other autoimmune diseases, pregnancy or lactation. Diagnoses were established on the basis of clinical symptoms, serum thyroxine and TRAb, thyroid ultrasound, and orbital computed tomography. PBMCs were isolated from 7.5 to 10 ml of fresh peripheral blood by Ficoll-Paque density gradient centrifugation. Total RNA was extracted with Trizol reagent, and quality was checked on an Agilent 2100 Bioanalyzer. Deletion took 6 bases off V and 7 bases off J, with a span of 10 bases between the germline ends. The CDR3 numbers 13 residues from cysteine through phenylalanine. The CDR3 DNA has 39 bases and is translated from base 1.

The specimen sequenced was blood. The source is a woman aged 40-49 years with Graves' ophthalmopathy. This chain joins TRBV12-3 or TRBV12-4 to TRBJ1-6; the D gene is perhaps TRBD1, on 6 matching bases. The nucleotide sequence is given as TGTGCCAGCAGGAGAGACAGGAATTCACCCCTCCACTTT. The resulting protein is CASRRDRNSPLHF.